This TCR beta chain comes out of a study of T-cell memory formation after mild COVID-19. Study at large: TCR clusters were mostly confined to one donor each. Overall study findings and caveats: CD4+ contracting clones were found mainly in CM and EM, and CD8+ ones in EMRA. Pre-infection memory held some responding clones, suggesting pre-existing cross-reactive T cells responded.

Worth noting for this clonotype: Its antigen is undetermined. A junction end diverges from the germline sequence, so it may reflect a read error.

CDR1 is SGDLS, CDR2 YYNGEE, per germline. The CDR3 contains 13 residues. 5'RACE primed from the constant segment yielded TCR alpha and TCR beta cDNA libraries bearing sample barcodes and UMIs. TCRdb fed the 5' RACE reads into MiXCR, producing one record per CDR3 protein. The profile shows 400,000 to 500,000 distinct CDR3 sequences, 15% to 25% of them singletons. The TCR comes from an adult woman who had mild COVID-19 (a few samples of this study predate the infection). Cell type and time point are not known. The rearrangement links TRBV9 to TRBJ1-1; D possibly corresponds to TRBD1 (5 bases). Input material: PBMCs or a T cell subset sorted from them (not recorded which). The CDR3 spells CSSGGRLGTEAFF. The CDR3, as DNA: TGTTCCAGCGGGGGGAGGTTGGGGACTGAAGCTTTCTTT.